Each of the 8 T cell receptor beta chains below was sequenced from the same sample in a study of blood T cell repertoires in COVID-19 (dated by TCRdb to 2019 to 2021). Library preparation used the immunoSEQ multiplex PCR assay. Held by TCRdb, this immuneACCESS table contains in-frame sequences only and omits some clones. Under half of the omission traces to an unresolved V gene where checked; the cause of the rest is unknown. The sample data list about 210,000 clones, and about 92% of these were observed just once. The ten most abundant clones make up approximately 1.2% of the sample. The sequenced sample consisted of peripheral blood. These receptors were collected from a man aged 25 to 40 with acute or convalescent COVID-19.

This clone showed up just once. V usage is TRBV5-8 and J usage is TRBJ2-7; TRBD1 aligns across 7 bases. Germline V lookup: CDR1 SGHTS, CDR2 YDEGEE. This CDR3 spans 15 amino acids. The V segment lost 4 bases and the J segment 3 bases; nucleotides outside the gene matches: 10. CDR3 bases: TGTGCCAGCAGCCACCTCCGGGACAGCTTCTACGAGCAGTACTTC. It encodes CASSHLRDSFYEQYF.

The J gene is TRBJ2-5, the V gene TRBV5-1; TRBD2 matches at 12 bases. With 0 bases clipped from V and 5 bases from J, the junction kept 8 bases outside the gene matches. The CDR3 is 17 residues long. Germline CDR1 is SGHRS and CDR2 is YFSETQ. CDR3 residues: CASSLALAGGQGETQYF. For the CDR3, the DNA is TGCGCCAGCAGCTTGGCCCTAGCGGGGGGGCAAGGGGAGACCCAGTACTTC.

The CDR3 DNA is TGTGCCTGGGCGGGGGCCGGGGAGCTGTTTTTT. As protein: CAWAGAGELFF. The J gene is TRBJ2-2, the V gene TRBV30; 7 nucleotides agree with TRBD2. Trimming at V came to 5 bases and at J to 6 bases, leaving 0 bases not matched to a gene. This CDR3 is 11 amino acids long. Germline V lookup: CDR1 GTSNPN, CDR2 SVGIG (reference sequence).

The J gene is TRBJ2-7, the V gene TRBV7-9; the match to TRBD1 covers 8 bases. The V gene end was trimmed by 8 bases and the J gene end by 3 bases; junction bases not matched to a gene: 6. The CDR3 runs to 13 residues. From germline, CDR1 is SEHNR and CDR2 FQNEAQ (reference sequence). The CDR3, as DNA: TGTGCCAGCTCCCGGACAGGGTACTACGAGCAGTACTTC. Protein: CASSRTGYYEQYF.

V usage is TRBV7-9 and J usage is TRBJ2-1; TRBD1 matches at 8 bases. CDR1 and CDR2 from the germline V gene are SEHNR and FQNEAQ (reference sequence). The V gene end was trimmed by 2 bases and the J gene end by 4 bases; junction bases not matched to a gene: 4. This CDR3 is built from 15 residues. The DNA of the CDR3 is TGTGCCAGCAGCTTAACCGGGACAGGATACAATGAGCAGTTCTTC. This gives the protein CASSLTGTGYNEQFF. Supplemented by reference TRBV7-9 and TRBJ2-1, the full variable domain reads DTGVSQNPRHKITKRGQNVTFRCDPISEHNRLYWYRQTLGQGPEFLTYFQNEAQLEKSRLLSDRFSAERPKGSFSTLEIQRTEQGDSAMYLCASSLTGTGYNEQFFGPGTRLTVL.

This rearrangement joins TRBV28 to TRBJ2-3; the match to TRBD1 covers 8 bases. This CDR3 comprises 15 residues. The V and J ends lost 5 bases and 8 bases, in that order; junction bases with no gene match: 12. Germline V gene sequence: CDR1 MDHEN, CDR2 SYDVKM. The CDR3 DNA sequence: TGTGCCAGCAGTCCCGGGTTCGAGACAGGGGTTACGCAGTATTTT. Protein: CASSPGFETGVTQYF.

The chain couples TRBV28 to TRBJ1-3; 7 bases match TRBD1. The CDR3 spans 14 residues. Germline CDR1 reads MDHEN; CDR2 reads SYDVKM. V shed 2 bases, J shed 4 bases, and the junction held 2 bases outside the gene matches. The DNA for the CDR3 is TGTGCCAGCAGTTTAACCAGGGGGGGAAACACCATATATTTT. Translated, it gives CASSLTRGGNTIYF.

The chain employs TRBV6-2 or TRBV6-3 and TRBJ1-2; 8 positions match TRBD1. Per germline, CDR1 MNHEY and CDR2 SVGEGT. Trimming removed 2 bases from V and 1 base from J; junction bases left unmatched: 6. This CDR3 spans 16 amino acids. The CDR3 DNA sequence: TGTGCCAGCAGTTACCGCAGGGGGCGAGATAACTATGGCTACACCTTC. It codes for CASSYRRGRDNYGYTF.